This record covers a single TCR beta chain. The data were taken from a study of blood T cell repertoires in COVID-19. Residents of approximately 25 US areas, aged roughly 18 to 89 years, made up the participants. Clinical history as reported by participants underpinned cohort assignment. Donors in Cohort 3 who had recovered were those with two negative PCRs, healthcare professional clearance, or resolution of their symptoms. Here immunoSEQ multiplex PCR was the method, and the copy in TCRdb shows in-frame clones only, minus some. This table holds some 400,000 clones, around 87% found once. Sequencing used PBMCs or T cells enriched from blood (not recorded which). The sequence came from a man aged 30-40 years who had recovered from COVID-19.

CDR3 protein: CATQPGQGGREQFF. The DNA of the CDR3 is TGTGCCACCCAACCGGGACAGGGAGGTCGGGAGCAGTTCTTC. The rearrangement links TRBV6-4 to TRBJ2-1; 9 bases align to TRBD1. V lost 10 bases to trimming and J lost 10 bases; unmatched junction nucleotides: 14. This CDR3 has 14 amino acids. The germline V gene has CDR1 MRHNA and CDR2 SNTAGT.